The next 32 T cell receptor beta chains were all read from a single sample in a study of glioma-infiltrating T cells. Amplification of TCR alpha and beta CDR3 regions from RNA used iRepertoire nested multiplex PCR. MiXCR, applied by TCRdb to the multiplex PCR reads, yields one record per CDR3 protein. The sample includes approximately 100,000 distinct CDR3 sequences, 25% to 30% seen only once; the top ten take roughly 37%. Sequences were obtained from glioma tissue, nonneoplastic brain tissue, or PBMCs (not recorded which). The receptors shown here come from a human donor with low-grade glioma or glioblastoma, undergoing nonglioma brain surgery, or in good health (not recorded which).

This clonotype was detected ten times or more. Sequence at one end of the junction differs from germline and may be a read error. The chain has TRBV7-7 and TRBJ2-3, with TRBD1 matching over 7 bases. CDR1 SSHAT and CDR2 FNYEAQ come from the germline V gene (reference sequence). This CDR3 spans 14 amino acids. Here the CDR3 reads CASSLTGSTDTQYF. DNA of the CDR3: TGTGCTAGCAGCTTGACAGGGAGCACAGATACGCAGTATTTT. The complete variable domain, with remaining parts taken from reference TRBV7-7 and TRBJ2-3, reads GAGVSQSPRYKVTKRGQDVTLRCDPISSHATLYWYQQALGQGPEFLTYFNYEAQPDKSGLPSDRFSAERPEGSISTLTIQRTEQRDSAMYRCASSLTGSTDTQYFGPGTRLTVL.

In the case of this clonotype: This may be a read error, as it is one base from a much larger clone. CDR3 bases: TGTGCCAGCACCCTAGCGAGCTCCTACAATGAGCAGTACTTC. Translated, it gives CASTLASSYNEQYF. The J gene is TRBJ2-7, the V gene TRBV5-5; D may be TRBD2 (6 bases). Trimming took 6 bases from V and 7 from J, leaving 20 bases between them. Germline V lookup: CDR1 SGHKS, CDR2 YYEKEE (reference sequence). This CDR3 contains 14 residues.

This clonotype appeared many times. The chain joins TRBV7-6 to TRBJ2-1; TRBD2 is a possible D gene (6 bases). V was trimmed by 4 bases and J by 8 bases, leaving 18 bases between them. Germline CDR1 is SGHVS and CDR2 is FNYEAQ. The CDR3 sequence is 15 residues long. The CDR3 loop reads CASSSRTSPEDEQFF. The CDR3 DNA reads TGTGCCAGCAGCTCGCGAACTAGCCCGGAGGATGAGCAGTTCTTC.

The chain carries TRBV6-6 and TRBJ2-2; D perhaps matches TRBD1 (5 bases). This CDR3 is built from 15 residues. Germline V gene lookup returns CDR1 MNHNY and CDR2 SVGAGI (reference sequence). The ends were cut back, 6 bases at V and 4 bases at J, with 15 bases in the middle. The CDR3 sequence: CASSRNRSPTGELFF. The CDR3 DNA follows: TGTGCCAGCAGCCGGAACAGGAGTCCCACCGGGGAGCTGTTTTTT.

This clonotype has a count of ten or more. CDR3 bases: TGTGCCAGCAAATCAGGACCTTCCCGGGAGCAGTACTTC. Translation gives CASKSGPSREQYF. This chain uses TRBV6-2 or TRBV6-3 with TRBJ2-7; D gene unclear. Germline V gives CDR1 MNHEY, CDR2 SVGEGT. V lost 7 bases and J 7 bases, leaving 17 bases between the germline ends. This CDR3 region has 13 residues.

This clonotype was seen many times. The J gene is TRBJ1-1, the V gene TRBV6-1; tentatively, D is TRBD1 (5 bases). The CDR3 covers 15 residues. CDR1 and CDR2 (germline): MNHNS, SASEGT. With 5 bases removed from V and 0 bases from J, the gap between germline ends came to 13 bases. Written as DNA, the CDR3 is TGTGCCAGCAGTAACGCCAGGGTGATGAACACTGAAGCTTTCTTT. It yields the protein CASSNARVMNTEAFF.

This clonotype was counted many times. V usage is TRBV7-7 and J usage is TRBJ1-1; TRBD1 matches 7 bases. After removal of 0 bases from V and 4 bases from J, the junction contained 2 bases not matched to a gene. The length of the CDR3 is 14 residues. Germline V CDR1 and CDR2: SSHAT, FNYEAQ (reference sequence). CDR3 in amino acids: CASSLATGTTEAFF. CDR3 sequence (DNA): TGTGCCAGCAGCTTAGCGACAGGGACCACTGAAGCTTTCTTT.

In this sample, this clonotype turned up many times. The rearrangement uses TRBV7-6 and TRBJ2-7; D might be TRBD2 (6 bases). V shed 1 base and J shed 2 bases, with 9 bases lying between them. The CDR3 totals 14 residues. Germline V gives CDR1 SGHVS, CDR2 FNYEAQ. DNA for the CDR3: TGTGCCAGCAGCTTAGTCGCGGGGACCTACGAGCAGTACTTC. Its translation is CASSLVAGTYEQYF.

This clonotype was seen repeatedly, ten times or more. The gene calls are TRBV18 and TRBJ2-7; no clear D gene. This CDR3 spans 11 amino acids. The V gene's germline CDR1 is KGHSH and CDR2 LQKENI. Trimming cost V 8 bases and J 3 bases, with 8 bases left between them. The CDR3 region is CASTAGYEQYF. Here the CDR3 DNA reads TGTGCCAGCACAGCAGGCTACGAGCAGTACTTC.

Concerning this clonotype itself: A much larger clonotype is one base distant, so this may be a read error. The conserved phenylalanine or tryptophan normally closing the CDR3 is absent here, so this likely arose from a read error. The chain employs TRBV7-9 and TRBJ1-1; D gene uncertain. Germline V gives CDR1 SEHNR, CDR2 FQNEAQ (reference sequence). V lost 3 bases, J lost 1 base, and 6 bases lay in between. The length of the CDR3 is 13 residues. The CDR3 nucleotides read TGTGCCAGCAGCTTCAAGACGAACACTGAAGCTTTCCTT. Translated, it gives CASSFKTNTEAFL.

The chain links TRBV5-1 to TRBJ2-1; D may be TRBD1 (5 bases). The V and J ends lost 2 bases and 0 bases respectively, with 9 bases between them. CDR3 size: 15 residues. From germline, CDR1 is SGHRS and CDR2 YFSETQ. The CDR3 nucleotides read TGCGCCAGCAGCTTTTGGGGCCGCTCCTACAATGAGCAGTTCTTC. Translated: CASSFWGRSYNEQFF.

This clonotype came up many times. This chain links TRBV6-1 with TRBJ1-5, with TRBD1 matching over 7 bases. The germline V gene has CDR1 MNHNS and CDR2 SASEGT. CDR3 size: 12 residues. V lost 6 bases to trimming and J lost 5 bases; unmatched junction nucleotides: 1. The CDR3 region has the DNA TGTGCCAGCAGGCAGGGGGATCAGCCCCAGCATTTT. Translated, it gives CASRQGDQPQHF.

This chain uses TRBV5-1 with TRBJ2-3; D is perhaps TRBD2 (5 bases). V was clipped by 4 bases and J by 0 bases, with 12 bases between them. The CDR3 consists of 15 residues. Germline V lookup: CDR1 SGHRS, CDR2 YFSETQ. CDR3 in DNA: TGCGCCAGCAGCCCGGACCGGGAAAGCACAGATACGCAGTATTTT. It yields the protein CASSPDRESTDTQYF.

To note about this clonotype: Since a much larger clone is just one base distant, this may be a read error. The J gene is TRBJ1-5, the V gene TRBV19; 8 nucleotides align to TRBD1. The V gene end was trimmed by 9 bases and the J gene end by 0 bases; junction bases not matched to a gene: 13. Germline V CDR1 and CDR2: LNHDA, SQIVND (reference sequence). The CDR3 runs 17 residues. The CDR3 loop is CASPGGTGDYSNQPQHF. The CDR3 region has the DNA TGTGCCAGCCCAGGGGGGACAGGCGATTATAGCAATCAGCCCCAGCATTTT.

This clonotype came up many times. J is TRBJ2-3 and V is TRBV5-5; D is unresolved. The V end was cut by 0 bases, the J end by 0 bases, with 5 bases between. CDR3 length: 14 amino acids. Germline V lookup: CDR1 SGHKS, CDR2 YYEKEE (reference sequence). The DNA for the CDR3 is TGTGCCAGCAGCTTGGCGCGGAGCACAGATACGCAGTATTTT. Translated: CASSLARSTDTQYF. Variable domain in full (rest from reference TRBV5-5 and TRBJ2-3): DAGVTQSPTHLIKTRGQQVTLRCSPISGHKSVSWYQQVLGQGPQFIFQYYEKEERGRGNFPDRFSARQFPNYSSELNVNALLLGDSALYLCASSLARSTDTQYFGPGTRLTVL.

Details on this clonotype: In this CDR3 the conserved last residue, phenylalanine or tryptophan, is missing, so a read error is likely. This rearrangement joins TRBV6-5 to TRBJ2-1; D is ambiguous. The CDR3 is made up of 12 amino acids. V gave up 9 bases and J gave up 4 bases, with 10 bases separating them. Germline V gives CDR1 MNHEY, CDR2 SVGAGI. CDR3 coding DNA: TGTGCCAGAAGCCCCTCATACAATGAGCAGTTCTGC. Protein: CARSPSYNEQFC.

The chain uses TRBV28 and TRBJ1-1; D is uncertain. This CDR3 comprises 15 residues. Germline V gives CDR1 MDHEN, CDR2 SYDVKM. Trimming stripped 2 bases from V and 12 bases from J, with 22 bases between. The CDR3 here is CASSLPLGGLTVSFF. CDR3 DNA: TGTGCCAGCAGTTTACCCCTCGGTGGGCTGACTGTATCTTTCTTT. Filled out from reference TRBV28 and TRBJ1-1, the complete variable domain reads DVKVTQSSRYLVKRTGEKVFLECVQDMDHENMFWYRQDPGLGLRLIYFSYDVKMKEKGDIPEGYSVSREKKERFSLILESASTNQTSMYLCASSLPLGGLTVSFFGQGTRLTVV.

A few counts support this clonotype. V is TRBV19 and J is TRBJ1-1, with TRBD1 matching over 7 bases. The CDR3 contains 13 residues. Germline trimming cut 7 bases from V and 11 bases from J; bases unmatched to any gene: 13. Germline V lookup: CDR1 LNHDA, CDR2 SQIVND (reference sequence). The DNA of the CDR3 is TGTGCCAGTACCACGACAGGGTTCGAAAAGGCTTTCTTT. This codes for CASTTTGFEKAFF. The whole variable domain, filled in from reference TRBV19 and TRBJ1-1, reads DGGITQSPKYLFRKEGQNVTLSCEQNLNHDAMYWYRQDPGQGLRLIYYSQIVNDFQKGDIAEGYSVSREKKESFPLTVTSAQKNPTAFYLCASTTTGFEKAFFGQGTRLTVV.

The chain uses TRBV18 and TRBJ2-7; TRBD2 agrees at 7 bases. With V trimmed by 3 bases and J by 1 base, 6 bases remained unmatched. Per the germline V gene, CDR1 is KGHSH and CDR2 is LQKENI. The CDR3 extends over 15 amino acids. Here the CDR3 DNA reads TGTGCCAGCTCACCGACGTCGCGGGAGTCCTACGAGCAGTACTTC. Amino acids: CASSPTSRESYEQYF.

This clonotype appeared many times. The chain couples TRBV20-1 to TRBJ2-4; possibly TRBD1 for D (5 bases). The ends were cut back, 3 bases at V and 7 bases at J, with 16 bases in the middle. CDR3 length: 14 residues. CDR1 is DFQATT and CDR2 is SNEGSKA in the germline V gene (reference sequence). In DNA, the CDR3 is TGCAGTGCTAGGGCCGGTCAGGGTCGGAACATTCAGTACTTC. Protein: CSARAGQGRNIQYF.

V gene TRBV11-3 combines with J gene TRBJ2-1, with D unclear. Trimming took off 2 bases at V and 9 bases at J, with 8 bases between the two ends. Germline CDR1 is SGHNT and CDR2 is YENEEA. The CDR3 runs to 12 residues. The CDR3 nucleotides read TGTGCCAGCAGCTTAAGGTTAGGTGAGCAGTTCTTC. Translation: CASSLRLGEQFF.

Written as DNA, the CDR3 is TGTGCCAGCAGTGCAGACAACAATGAGCAGTTCTTC. It translates to CASSADNNEQFF. The gene calls are TRBV2 and TRBJ2-1; no definite D call. The CDR3 has 12 amino acids. Trimming stripped 4 bases from V and 5 bases from J, with 6 bases between. CDR1 SNHLY and CDR2 FYNNEI come from the germline V gene.

The genes are TRBV15 and TRBJ2-5; possible D gene TRBD1, 5 bases. CDR1 LNHNV and CDR2 YYDKDF come from the germline V gene (reference sequence). CDR3 length: 13 amino acids. The CDR3 sequence: CVTSRVREGTQYF. CDR3 DNA sequence: TGTGTTACCAGCAGAGTCAGGGAAGGGACCCAGTACTTC.

This clonotype has a count of ten or more. The chain has TRBV6-2 or TRBV6-3 and TRBJ2-1, with 7 bases lining up with TRBD1. The CDR3 loop spans 15 amino acids. The ends lost 4 bases at V and 8 bases at J; junction bases unmatched: 11. Germline lookup yields CDR1 MNHEY and CDR2 SVGEGT. For the CDR3, the DNA is TGTGCCAGCAGTTGGGACAGCGCCAGTTGGGATGAGCAGTTCTTC. Its protein is CASSWDSASWDEQFF.

In this sample, this clonotype turned up many times. The chain couples TRBV12-3 or TRBV12-4 to TRBJ1-2, with TRBD1 identical over 8 bases. The CDR3 runs 12 residues. V gave up 5 bases and J gave up 6 bases; unmatched junction bases: 2. The CDR3 here is CASSPGGDGYTF. In nucleotides, the CDR3 is TGTGCCAGCAGTCCAGGGGGCGATGGCTACACCTTC.

This clonotype was counted a few times. The rearrangement joins TRBV7-2 to TRBJ2-2; tentatively, D is TRBD2 (5 bases). V lost 5 bases and J 8 bases, leaving 18 bases between the germline ends. Germline V gene lookup returns CDR1 SGHTA and CDR2 FQGNSA. This CDR3 spans 15 amino acids. The CDR3 nucleotides are TGTGCCAGCAGCCCCAGGACTTTCCGGGGAGGGGAGCTGTTTTTT. Encoded protein: CASSPRTFRGGELFF.

This clonotype was picked up many times. J is TRBJ1-1 and V is TRBV5-1; unclear D gene. The V gene's germline CDR1 is SGHRS and CDR2 YFSETQ. CDR3 length: 15 residues. The germline V and J ends were trimmed by 4 bases and 2 bases, with 15 bases remaining between them. The CDR3 region is CASSLNRPGNTEAFF. CDR3 nucleotide sequence: TGCGCCAGCAGCCTAAACCGTCCCGGCAACACTGAAGCTTTCTTT. The full variable domain, rest sourced from reference TRBV5-1 and TRBJ1-1, is KAGVTQTPRYLIKTRGQQVTLSCSPISGHRSVSWYQQTPGQGLQFLFEYFSETQRNKGNFPGRFSGRQFSNSRSEMNVSTLELGDSALYLCASSLNRPGNTEAFFGQGTRLTVV.

As regards this clonotype: This sequence may be a read error, since a much larger clone differs from it by one base. The rearrangement uses TRBV4-3 and TRBJ2-1; the match to TRBD2 covers 7 bases. The V gene's germline CDR1 is LGHNA and CDR2 YSLEER. This CDR3 region has 17 residues. After removal of 0 bases from V and 8 bases from J, the junction contained 13 bases not matched to a gene. Written as DNA, the CDR3 is TGCGCCAGCAGCCAAGATTCGGTGAAGAAGGGAGGGGATGAGCAGTTCTTC. This translates into CASSQDSVKKGGDEQFF.

The chain uses TRBV6-1 and TRBJ1-1; D is ambiguous. Germline loops: CDR1 MNHNS, CDR2 SASEGT. The CDR3 is made up of 15 amino acids. V was clipped by 6 bases and J by 6 bases, with 20 bases between them. The CDR3 reads CASSVGGNLEPEAFF. The CDR3 nucleotides read TGTGCCAGCAGCGTAGGTGGAAACCTCGAACCTGAAGCTTTCTTT.

In its sample, this clonotype was seen many times. This chain links TRBV28 with TRBJ1-1, with D hard to call. V lost 2 bases, J lost 3 bases, and 16 bases lay in between. CDR1 MDHEN and CDR2 SYDVKM come from the germline V gene. The CDR3 spans 16 residues. CDR3 in amino acids: CASSLAVVPQYTEAFF. CDR3 nucleotide sequence: TGTGCCAGCAGTTTAGCAGTCGTGCCCCAATACACTGAAGCTTTCTTT.

Turning to this clonotype: Relative to the germline gene, one junction end is altered; a read error may explain this. The chain has TRBV7-9 and TRBJ1-5, with no clear D. The germline gives CDR1 SEHNR, CDR2 FQNEAQ (reference sequence). CDR3 size: 15 residues. CDR3 region: CASSLARNGNQPKHF. CDR3 nucleotides: TGTGCCAGCAGCCTTGCCCGGAACGGCAATCAGCCCAAGCATTTT.

This clonotype was counted many times. The V gene is TRBV2, the J gene TRBJ2-7; 9 bases line up with TRBD1. From germline, CDR1 is SNHLY and CDR2 FYNNEI. V was pared by 6 bases and J by 7 bases, with 7 bases of the junction left unmatched. The CDR3 has 13 residues. DNA of the CDR3: TGTGCCAGCAGAGGCGACAGGGGGGGGGAGCAGTACTTC. This gives the protein CASRGDRGGEQYF.